Following are 25 T cell receptor beta chains from one sample sequenced in a study of long-term antiretroviral therapy in people with HIV. An immunoSEQ assay, version v3.0, was performed at survey level. Assay: immunoSEQ multiplex PCR; the TCRdb copy retains only in-frame clones and omits some. This table holds tens of thousands of clones, around nine tenths found once. Sample: unsorted PBMCs, taken 0.1 years before starting antiretroviral therapy. The receptors were sampled from a woman aged 50 to 60 with HIV.

The gene calls are TRBV7-8 and TRBJ1-3, with a weak D call TRBD1 (5 bases). V lost 2 bases and J 7 bases, leaving 12 bases between the germline ends. The germline V gene encodes CDR1 SGHVS and CDR2 FQNEAQ. CDR3 size: 14 residues. CDR3 protein: CASSLSGEGNTIYF. In DNA form, the CDR3 reads TGTGCCAGCAGCTTATCGGGGGAGGGGAACACCATATATTTT.

The chain is built from TRBV5-4 and TRBJ1-1; D remains ambiguous. This CDR3 spans 14 amino acids. V lost 0 bases to trimming and J lost 1 base, with 7 bases between them. Germline values: CDR1 SGHNT, CDR2 YYREEE (reference sequence). The DNA of the CDR3 is TGTGCCAGCAGCTTGGAACAGAAGAACACTGAAGCTTTCTTT. This sequence encodes CASSLEQKNTEAFF. The variable domain in full, with the rest retrieved from reference TRBV5-4 and TRBJ1-1, is ETGVTQSPTHLIKTRGQQVTLRCSSQSGHNTVSWYQQALGQGPQFIFQYYREEENGRGNFPPRFSGLQFPNYSSELNVNALELDDSALYLCASSLEQKNTEAFFGQGTRLTVV.

The chain couples TRBV12-5 to TRBJ1-1; D might be TRBD1 (6 bases). CDR3 length: 14 residues. CDR1 is LGHNT and CDR2 is FRNRAP in the germline V gene. V shed 5 bases and J shed 3 bases, with 13 bases lying between them. The CDR3 nucleotides read TGTGCTAGTGGTATCGGGACACTTCACACTGAAGCTTTCTTT. Encoded protein: CASGIGTLHTEAFF.

This chain uses TRBV4-3 with TRBJ2-2; unclear D gene. The CDR3 has 16 residues. Between the trimmed V and J ends, which lost 2 bases and 4 bases, there was a span of 14 bases. Germline CDR1 is LGHNA and CDR2 is YSLEER. CDR3 bases: TGCGCCAGCAGCCAACGGTTCGACTCCGGCACCGGGGAGCTGTTTTTT. It specifies CASSQRFDSGTGELFF.

This rearrangement joins TRBV19 to TRBJ2-1; D is possibly TRBD1 (5 bases). The CDR3 sequence is 13 residues long. In germline, CDR1 is LNHDA, CDR2 SQIVND (reference sequence). Trimming shortened V by 6 bases and J by 13 bases, and 19 bases separated the two germline ends. The chain's CDR3 is CASSGLTGHLQFF. DNA for the CDR3: TGTGCCAGTAGCGGATTAACAGGTCATCTCCAGTTCTTC.

V and J are TRBV15 and TRBJ1-1; D remains ambiguous. Trimming took off 4 bases at V and 2 bases at J, with 2 bases between the two ends. CDR3 length: 11 amino acids. From germline, CDR1 is LNHNV and CDR2 YYDKDF (reference sequence). The CDR3 is CATSKNTEAFF. The CDR3 nucleotides are TGTGCCACCAGCAAAAACACTGAAGCTTTCTTT.

The chain has TRBV6-5 and TRBJ2-3; the match to TRBD2 covers 7 bases. Looked up from germline, CDR1 is MNHEY and CDR2 is SVGAGI. The ends lost 4 bases at V and 3 bases at J; junction bases unmatched: 1. The CDR3 runs 13 residues. CDR3 in amino acids: CASSWTSTDTQYF. In nucleotides, the CDR3 is TGTGCCAGCAGTTGGACTAGTACAGATACGCAGTATTTT.

V and J are TRBV6-7 and TRBJ1-5; D is undetermined. TRBV6-7 is given ORF status, its function remaining uncertain. V was shortened by 0 bases and J by 0 bases, with 15 bases between the two germline ends. This CDR3 is 18 amino acids long. The CDR3 is CASSYSTRVFLSNQPQHF. The CDR3 nucleotides read TGTGCCAGCAGTTACTCGACCCGCGTTTTTCTTAGCAATCAGCCCCAGCATTTT.

The chain joins TRBV6-1 to TRBJ1-6; D is ambiguous. The CDR3 has 15 amino acids. V was cut by 4 bases and J by 0 bases, with 7 bases left in between. The germline gives CDR1 MNHNS, CDR2 SASEGT. This CDR3 is CASSGQSSYNSPLHF. DNA for the CDR3: TGTGCCAGCAGTGGACAAAGCTCCTATAATTCACCCCTCCACTTT.

V gene TRBV20-1 combines with J gene TRBJ2-7; tentatively, D is TRBD1 (5 bases). Between the trimmed V and J ends, which lost 0 bases and 5 bases, there was a span of 5 bases. CDR1 is DFQATT, CDR2 SNEGSKA, per germline (reference sequence). The CDR3 contains 11 residues. CDR3 loop: CSARDRDEQYF. The CDR3 bases are TGCAGTGCTAGAGACAGGGACGAGCAGTACTTC.

Regarding this clone: A read error may produce the germline difference seen at one junction end. V and J are TRBV5-8 and TRBJ1-4; tentative D call: TRBD1 (5 bases). The length of the CDR3 is 14 residues. CDR1 and CDR2 from the germline V gene are SGHTS and YDEGEE. The CDR3 DNA follows: TGTGCCAGCAGTTTGGGACGGACGAATGAAAAACTGTTTTTT. Translating it yields CASSLGRTNEKLFF.

V gene TRBV6-1 combines with J gene TRBJ1-1; D remains unclear. CDR1 is MNHNS and CDR2 is SASEGT in the germline V gene. V dropped 10 bases and J dropped 5 bases, with 14 bases sitting between them. The CDR3 runs 12 residues. The CDR3, as DNA: TGTGCCACAAGGGAGGGAGGAACTGAAGCTTTCTTT. Translating it yields CATREGGTEAFF.

V usage is TRBV5-1 and J usage is TRBJ1-2; D is uncertain. The germline V gene encodes CDR1 SGHRS and CDR2 YFSETQ. Deletions cut 0 bases from V and 2 bases from J, with 11 bases between. This CDR3 comprises 15 residues. The DNA of the CDR3 is TGCGCCAGCAGCTTGGTCTCAGGCACCAACTATGGCTACACCTTC. Translation: CASSLVSGTNYGYTF.

The chain carries TRBV7-2 and TRBJ2-1, with D perhaps matching TRBD2 (5 bases). This CDR3 spans 12 amino acids. The V gene's germline CDR1 is SGHTA and CDR2 FQGNSA. V shed 5 bases and J shed 9 bases, with 11 bases lying between them. The CDR3 sequence: CASSRTSFEQFF. DNA of the CDR3: TGTGCCAGCAGCCGAACTAGTTTTGAGCAGTTCTTC.

This clone was recorded a few times. The V gene is TRBV7-2, the J gene TRBJ1-1, with D possibly matching TRBD1 (5 bases). V shed 11 bases and J shed 5 bases, with 30 bases lying between them. Germline V lookup: CDR1 SGHTA, CDR2 FQGNSA. The CDR3 length is 17 residues. DNA of the CDR3: TGTGCCCAGCCCTTGGGAGGGGTTCTTATAGTTCGGACTGAAGCTTTCTTT. Its protein product is CAQPLGGVLIVRTEAFF.

For the CDR3, the DNA is TGTGCCAGCAGCTTGTCTAGCGGGGGACCGTTTTGGACAGATACGCAGTATTTT. The encoded protein is CASSLSSGGPFWTDTQYF. The J gene is TRBJ2-3, the V gene TRBV5-6; TRBD2 aligns across 10 bases. The CDR3 sequence is 18 residues long. V shed 1 base and J 3 bases; nucleotides not matched to a gene: 11. CDR1 and CDR2 (germline): SGHDT, YYEEEE. Full variable domain (missing parts from reference TRBV5-6 and TRBJ2-3): DAGVTQSPTHLIKTRGQQVTLRCSPKSGHDTVSWYQQALGQGPQFIFQYYEEEERQRGNFPDRFSGHQFPNYSSELNVNALLLGDSALYLCASSLSSGGPFWTDTQYFGPGTRLTVL.

J is TRBJ1-1 and V is TRBV7-9; 8 bases line up with TRBD1. Trimming took 6 bases from V and 4 from J; bases not matched to a gene: 7. The germline CDR1 and CDR2 sequences are SEHNR and FQNEAQ (reference sequence). CDR3 size: 14 residues. CDR3 coding DNA: TGTGCCAGCAGTAGACAGGGGTGGGGCACTGAAGCTTTCTTT. Amino acids: CASSRQGWGTEAFF.

The rearrangement links TRBV27 to TRBJ1-1; D is ambiguous. The CDR3 runs to 13 residues. The V end lost 0 bases, the J end lost 3 bases, and 5 bases lay between the germline ends. Germline V lookup: CDR1 MNHEY, CDR2 SMNVEV (reference sequence). CDR3 protein: CASSLSRYTEAFF. The CDR3, as DNA: TGTGCCAGCAGTTTATCCAGGTACACTGAAGCTTTCTTT.

V gene TRBV5-1 combines with J gene TRBJ2-6, with D hard to call. Germline CDR1 reads SGHRS; CDR2 reads YFSETQ. V was clipped by 7 bases and J by 4 bases, with 15 bases between them. The CDR3 runs 15 residues. In DNA form, the CDR3 reads TGCGCCAGCTACCCCTCCCCCCTCGGGGCCAACGTCCTGACTTTC. It translates to CASYPSPLGANVLTF.

The rearrangement uses TRBV25-1 and TRBJ1-6; D not resolved. Between the trimmed V and J ends, which lost 0 bases and 13 bases, there was a span of 19 bases. The CDR3 has 16 residues. The germline gives CDR1 MGHDK, CDR2 SYGVNS. CDR3 protein: CASSEYSLGRKAPLHF. In DNA form, the CDR3 reads TGTGCCAGCAGTGAATATAGTTTGGGCAGAAAGGCCCCCCTCCACTTT.

V usage is TRBV19 and J usage is TRBJ1-5, with a possible D match to TRBD1 (6 bases). The length of the CDR3 is 13 residues. V dropped 7 bases and J dropped 6 bases, with 13 bases sitting between them. Germline V gives CDR1 LNHDA, CDR2 SQIVND (reference sequence). The chain's CDR3 is CASTPTGAQPQHF. The CDR3 DNA reads as TGTGCCAGTACCCCGACAGGAGCTCAGCCCCAGCATTTT.

V gene TRBV27 combines with J gene TRBJ2-7, with TRBD1 matching over 8 bases. CDR1 and CDR2 from the germline V gene are MNHEY and SMNVEV (reference sequence). The CDR3 totals 13 residues. V was pared by 8 bases and J by 5 bases, with 8 bases of the junction left unmatched. For the CDR3, the DNA is TGTGCCAGCGGTTGGACAGGGACCCACGAGCAGTACTTC. Translated, it gives CASGWTGTHEQYF.

The gene calls are TRBV27 and TRBJ1-5, with D maybe TRBD1 (5 bases). The germline CDR1 and CDR2 sequences are MNHEY and SMNVEV (reference sequence). Deletions cut 7 bases from V and 7 bases from J, with 17 bases between. The CDR3 contains 14 residues. The CDR3: CASTLRRGGQPQHF. Here the CDR3 DNA reads TGTGCCAGCACCCTTAGGCGGGGGGGGCAGCCCCAGCATTTT.

The chain employs TRBV10-3 and TRBJ1-5; D might be TRBD1 (5 bases). This CDR3 contains 13 residues. The ends were cut back, 4 bases at V and 4 bases at J, with 8 bases in the middle. CDR1 is ENHRY, CDR2 SYGVKD, per germline. The CDR3 sequence is CAISGQQNQPQHF. Here the CDR3 DNA reads TGTGCCATCAGTGGACAGCAAAATCAGCCCCAGCATTTT.

The chain combines TRBV11-2 with TRBJ2-2; 7 bases line up with TRBD2. V dropped 0 bases and J dropped 8; count of bases not matched to a gene: 6. Germline V gene lookup returns CDR1 SGHAT and CDR2 FQNNGV. The CDR3 covers 15 residues. In DNA form, the CDR3 reads TGTGCCAGCAGCTTAGATGGGACTACCAAGGGGGAGCTGTTTTTT. Its protein is CASSLDGTTKGELFF.